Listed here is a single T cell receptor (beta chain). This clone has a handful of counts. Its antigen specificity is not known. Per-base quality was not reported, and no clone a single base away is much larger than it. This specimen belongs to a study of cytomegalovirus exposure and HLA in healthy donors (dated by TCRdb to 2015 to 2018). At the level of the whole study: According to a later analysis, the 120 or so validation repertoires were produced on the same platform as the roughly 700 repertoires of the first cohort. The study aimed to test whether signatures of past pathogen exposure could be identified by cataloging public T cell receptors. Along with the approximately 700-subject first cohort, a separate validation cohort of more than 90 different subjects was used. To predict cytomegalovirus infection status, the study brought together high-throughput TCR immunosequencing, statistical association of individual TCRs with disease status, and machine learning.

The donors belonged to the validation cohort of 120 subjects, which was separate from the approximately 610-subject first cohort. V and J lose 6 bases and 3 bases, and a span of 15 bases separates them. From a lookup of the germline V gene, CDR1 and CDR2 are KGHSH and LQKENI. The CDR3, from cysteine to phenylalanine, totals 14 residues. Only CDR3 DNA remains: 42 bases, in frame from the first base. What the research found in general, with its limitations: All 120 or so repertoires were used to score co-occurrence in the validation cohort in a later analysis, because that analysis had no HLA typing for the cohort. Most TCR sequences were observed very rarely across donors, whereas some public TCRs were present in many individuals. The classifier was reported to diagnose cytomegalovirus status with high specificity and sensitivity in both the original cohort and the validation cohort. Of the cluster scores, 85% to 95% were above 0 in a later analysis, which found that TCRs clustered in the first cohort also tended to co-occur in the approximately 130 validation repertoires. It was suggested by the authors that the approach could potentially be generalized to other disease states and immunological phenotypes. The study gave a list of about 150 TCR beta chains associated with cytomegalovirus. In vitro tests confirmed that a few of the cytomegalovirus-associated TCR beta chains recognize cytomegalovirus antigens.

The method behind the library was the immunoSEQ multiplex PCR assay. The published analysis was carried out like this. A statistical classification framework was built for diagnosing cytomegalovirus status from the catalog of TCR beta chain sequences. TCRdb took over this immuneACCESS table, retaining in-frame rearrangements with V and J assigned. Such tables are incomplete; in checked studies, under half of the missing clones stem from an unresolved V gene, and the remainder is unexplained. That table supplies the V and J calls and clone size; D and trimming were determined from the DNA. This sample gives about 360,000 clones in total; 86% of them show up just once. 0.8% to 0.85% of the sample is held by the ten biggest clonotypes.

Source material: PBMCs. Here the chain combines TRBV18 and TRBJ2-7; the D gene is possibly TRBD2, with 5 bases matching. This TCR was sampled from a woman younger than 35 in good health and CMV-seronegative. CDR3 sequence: CASSPGGEFYEQYF. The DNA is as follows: TGTGCCAGCTCCCCCGGAGGCGAGTTCTACGAGCAGTACTTC.